This T cell receptor (beta chain) was recovered during a study of post-analysis software for immune sequencing data. Across the whole study: Patients with relapsing-remitting, secondary progressive and progressive-relapsing multiple sclerosis courses were all represented. Study results and limitations: A few TRBV segments (TRBV5-6, TRBV5-1 and TRBV20-1 among them) occurred more frequently in patients than in controls. Controls showed significantly higher normalized Chao1 diversity than did multiple sclerosis patients. Same-batch preparations were strongly co-clustered by F measure.

In the case of this clonotype: Antigen specificity is unknown.

Per the germline V gene, CDR1 is DFQATT and CDR2 is SNEGSKA (reference sequence). Trimming took 0 bases from V and 1 from J, leaving 11 bases between them. The CDR3 runs to 15 residues. Libraries were made from TCR beta cDNA, and they carried unique molecular identifiers. cDNA molecules numbering about 480,000 came from roughly 0.93 to 9.6 million T cells. TCRdb processed the PCR reads anew with MiXCR; each CDR3 protein has one entry. The sample holds hundreds of thousands of distinct CDR3 sequences, 25% to 30% seen once. The sample taken for sequencing was blood. The origin of this receptor is a girl aged 10 to 17 with multiple sclerosis. The chain links TRBV20-1 to TRBJ2-3; tentatively, D is TRBD1 or TRBD2 (5 bases each). This CDR3 reads CSARDGGRGTDTQYF. The CDR3 DNA sequence: TGCAGTGCTAGAGATGGGGGACGAGGCACAGATACGCAGTATTTT.